This note documents a single T cell receptor (beta chain) sequence. The sample belongs to a study of blood T cell repertoires in COVID-19. Background on the study: Sites in the United States, Italy and Spain provided acute and convalescent COVID-19 samples.

Under the authors' procedure: Amplified reference gene primers provided the basis for estimating nucleated cell counts. Measured with immunoSEQ multiplex PCR; TCRdb has only the in-frame clones, and not every one. For V, J and clone size, that table is used; D and trimming come from the DNA. The sample has roughly 87,000 clones; about four fifths are singletons. The CDR3 loop spans 13 amino acids. The germline V gene encodes CDR1 SGHVS and CDR2 FQNEAQ. The trim removed 2 bases at V and 12 bases at J, leaving 7 bases unmatched. This chain joins TRBV7-8 and TRBJ2-1; 7 bases map to TRBD2. The source of this sequence is a woman in her 70s with acute or convalescent COVID-19. Sequencing used peripheral blood. The CDR3 nucleotides are TGTGCCAGCAGCTTAATTGGACTAGGAGGGCAGTTCTTC. Its translation is CASSLIGLGGQFF.